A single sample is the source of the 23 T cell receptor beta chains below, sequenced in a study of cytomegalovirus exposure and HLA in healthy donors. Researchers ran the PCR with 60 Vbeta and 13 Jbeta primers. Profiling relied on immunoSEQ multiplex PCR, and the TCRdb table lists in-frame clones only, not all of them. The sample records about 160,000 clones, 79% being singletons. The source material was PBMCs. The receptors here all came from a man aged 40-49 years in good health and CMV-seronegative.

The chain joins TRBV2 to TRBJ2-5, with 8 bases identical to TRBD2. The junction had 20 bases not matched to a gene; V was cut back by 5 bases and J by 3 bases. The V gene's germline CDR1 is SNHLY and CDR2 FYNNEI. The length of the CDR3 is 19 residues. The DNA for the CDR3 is TGTGCCAGCAGTCCCCGGGGGAGCGGGAGCCAAAGGGAGGAAGAGACCCAGTACTTC. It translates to CASSPRGSGSQREEETQYF.

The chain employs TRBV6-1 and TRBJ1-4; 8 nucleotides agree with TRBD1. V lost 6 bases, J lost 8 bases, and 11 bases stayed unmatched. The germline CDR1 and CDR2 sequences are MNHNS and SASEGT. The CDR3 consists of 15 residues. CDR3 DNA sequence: TGTGCCAGCAGCCACACCGGACAGGGAAGGGAAAAACTGTTTTTT. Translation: CASSHTGQGREKLFF.

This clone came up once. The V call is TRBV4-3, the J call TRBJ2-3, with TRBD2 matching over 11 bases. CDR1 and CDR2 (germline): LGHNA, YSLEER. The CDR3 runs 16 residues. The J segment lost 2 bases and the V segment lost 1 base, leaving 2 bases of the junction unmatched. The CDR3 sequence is CASSQGLAGITDTQYF. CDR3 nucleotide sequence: TGCGCCAGCAGCCAAGGACTAGCGGGGATCACAGATACGCAGTATTTT.

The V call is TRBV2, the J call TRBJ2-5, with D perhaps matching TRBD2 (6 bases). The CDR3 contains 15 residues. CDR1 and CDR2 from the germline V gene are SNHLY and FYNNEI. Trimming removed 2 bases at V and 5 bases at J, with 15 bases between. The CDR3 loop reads CASSELGGGGETQYF. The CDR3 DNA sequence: TGTGCCAGCAGTGAATTGGGGGGAGGAGGCGAGACCCAGTACTTC.

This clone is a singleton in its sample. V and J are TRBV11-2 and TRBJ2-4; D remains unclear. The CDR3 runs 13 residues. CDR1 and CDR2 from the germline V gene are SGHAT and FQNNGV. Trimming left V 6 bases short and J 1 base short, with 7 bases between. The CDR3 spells CASRTGAKNIQYF. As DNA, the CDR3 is TGTGCCAGCAGAACCGGGGCCAAAAACATTCAGTACTTC.

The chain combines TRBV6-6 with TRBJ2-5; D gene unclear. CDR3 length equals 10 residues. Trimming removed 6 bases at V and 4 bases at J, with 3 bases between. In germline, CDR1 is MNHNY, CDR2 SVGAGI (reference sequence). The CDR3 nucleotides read TGTGCCAGCAGCCGAGAGACCCAGTACTTC. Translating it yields CASSRETQYF.

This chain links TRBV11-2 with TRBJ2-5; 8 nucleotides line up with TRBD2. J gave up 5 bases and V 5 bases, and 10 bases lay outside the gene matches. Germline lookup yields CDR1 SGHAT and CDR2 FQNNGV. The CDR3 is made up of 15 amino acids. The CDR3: CASSLSSGSGETQYF. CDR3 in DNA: TGTGCCAGCAGCCTTAGCAGCGGGAGTGGGGAGACCCAGTACTTC.

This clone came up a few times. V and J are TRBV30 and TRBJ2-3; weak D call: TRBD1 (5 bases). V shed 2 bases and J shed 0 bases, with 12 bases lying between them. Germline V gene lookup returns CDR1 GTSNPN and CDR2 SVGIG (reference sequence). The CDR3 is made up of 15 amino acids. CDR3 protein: CAWSSDSFSTDTQYF. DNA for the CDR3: TGTGCCTGGAGTTCCGACAGTTTTAGCACAGATACGCAGTATTTT.

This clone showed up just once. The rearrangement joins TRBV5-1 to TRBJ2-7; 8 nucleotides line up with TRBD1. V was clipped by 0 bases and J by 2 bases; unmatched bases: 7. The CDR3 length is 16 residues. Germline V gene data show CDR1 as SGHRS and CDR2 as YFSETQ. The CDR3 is CASSLGQGSKTYEQYF. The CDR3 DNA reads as TGCGCCAGCAGCTTGGGACAGGGGAGTAAGACCTACGAGCAGTACTTC.

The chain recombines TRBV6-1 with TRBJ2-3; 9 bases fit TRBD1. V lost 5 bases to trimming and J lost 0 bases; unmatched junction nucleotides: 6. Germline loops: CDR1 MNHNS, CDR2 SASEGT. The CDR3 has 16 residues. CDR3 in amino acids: CASSKGTGPSTDTQYF. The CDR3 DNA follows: TGTGCCAGCAGTAAAGGGACAGGGCCTAGCACAGATACGCAGTATTTT.

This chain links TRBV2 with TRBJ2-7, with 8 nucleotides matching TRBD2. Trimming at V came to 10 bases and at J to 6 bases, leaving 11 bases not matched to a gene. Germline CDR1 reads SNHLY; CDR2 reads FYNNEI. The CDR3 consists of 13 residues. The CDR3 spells CATESGSLSEQYF. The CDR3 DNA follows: TGTGCCACAGAGAGCGGGAGCTTGTCCGAGCAGTACTTC.

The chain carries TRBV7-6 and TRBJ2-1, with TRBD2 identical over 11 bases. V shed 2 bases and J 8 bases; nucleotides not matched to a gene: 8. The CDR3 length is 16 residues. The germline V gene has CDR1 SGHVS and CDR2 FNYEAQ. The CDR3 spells CASSLLLAGGGDEQFF. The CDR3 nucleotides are TGTGCCAGCAGCTTACTCCTAGCGGGAGGTGGCGATGAGCAGTTCTTC.

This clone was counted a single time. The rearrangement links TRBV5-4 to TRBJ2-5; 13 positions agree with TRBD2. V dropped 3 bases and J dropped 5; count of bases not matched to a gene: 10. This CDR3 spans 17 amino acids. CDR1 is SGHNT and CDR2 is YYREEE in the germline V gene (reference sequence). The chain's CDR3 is CASSSGLAGMSMETQYF. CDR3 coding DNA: TGTGCCAGCAGCTCGGGACTAGCGGGAATGTCTATGGAGACCCAGTACTTC.

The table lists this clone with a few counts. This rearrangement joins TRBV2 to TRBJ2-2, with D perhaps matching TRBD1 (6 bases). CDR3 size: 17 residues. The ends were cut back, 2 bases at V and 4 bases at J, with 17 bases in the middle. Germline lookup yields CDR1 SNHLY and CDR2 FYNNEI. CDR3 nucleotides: TGTGCCAGCAGTGAATACAGGGACGCGAAAAGCACCGGGGAGCTGTTTTTT. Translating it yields CASSEYRDAKSTGELFF.

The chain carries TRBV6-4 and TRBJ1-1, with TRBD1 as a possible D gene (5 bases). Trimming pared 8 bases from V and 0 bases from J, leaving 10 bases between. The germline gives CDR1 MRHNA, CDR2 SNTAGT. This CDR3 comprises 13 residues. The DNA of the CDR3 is TGTGCCAGCCGCGGGACGGTGAACACTGAAGCTTTCTTT. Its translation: CASRGTVNTEAFF.

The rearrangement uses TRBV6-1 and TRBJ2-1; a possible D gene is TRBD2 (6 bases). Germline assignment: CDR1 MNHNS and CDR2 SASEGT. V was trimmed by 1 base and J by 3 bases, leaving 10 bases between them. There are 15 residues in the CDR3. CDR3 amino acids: CASSEGSSDYNEQFF. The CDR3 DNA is TGTGCCAGCAGTGAAGGCTCTAGCGACTACAATGAGCAGTTCTTC.

The CDR3 sequence: CASSVGGTGAYEQYF. CDR3 DNA: TGTGCCAGCAGCGTAGGGGGGACAGGGGCCTACGAGCAGTACTTC. The chain uses TRBV9 and TRBJ2-7; 10 nucleotides line up with TRBD1. In germline, CDR1 is SGDLS, CDR2 YYNGEE. This CDR3 has 15 residues. V trimming: 0 bases; J trimming: 2 bases; junction bases outside the gene matches: 2. The full variable domain, in which reference TRBV9 and TRBJ2-7 provide the parts outside the CDR3, is DSGVTQTPKHLITATGQRVTLRCSPRSGDLSVYWYQQSLDQGLQFLIQYYNGEERAKGNILERFSAQQFPDLHSELNLSSLELGDSALYFCASSVGGTGAYEQYFGPGTRLTVT.

The CDR3 nucleotides read TGTGCCAGCAGTTACCGATTCCGGGACAGGGGGCTTTCGAACACCGGGGAGCTGTTTTTT. This sequence encodes CASSYRFRDRGLSNTGELFF. This rearrangement joins TRBV28 to TRBJ2-2; TRBD1 agrees at 12 bases. The trim removed 4 bases at V and 0 bases at J, leaving 12 bases unmatched. The germline V gene has CDR1 MDHEN and CDR2 SYDVKM. This CDR3 contains 20 residues.

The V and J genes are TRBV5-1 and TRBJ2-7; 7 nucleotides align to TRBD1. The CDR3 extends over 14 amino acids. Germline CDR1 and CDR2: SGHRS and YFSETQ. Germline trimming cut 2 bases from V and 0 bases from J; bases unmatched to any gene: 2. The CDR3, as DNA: TGCGCCAGCAGCTTCACAGGGGCCTCCTACGAGCAGTACTTC. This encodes CASSFTGASYEQYF.

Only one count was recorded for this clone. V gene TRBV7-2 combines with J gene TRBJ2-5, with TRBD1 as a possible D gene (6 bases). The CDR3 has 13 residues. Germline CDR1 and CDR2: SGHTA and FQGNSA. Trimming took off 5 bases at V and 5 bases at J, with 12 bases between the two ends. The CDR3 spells CASSRVQGETQYF. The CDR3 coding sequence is TGTGCCAGCAGCCGCGTACAGGGCGAGACCCAGTACTTC.

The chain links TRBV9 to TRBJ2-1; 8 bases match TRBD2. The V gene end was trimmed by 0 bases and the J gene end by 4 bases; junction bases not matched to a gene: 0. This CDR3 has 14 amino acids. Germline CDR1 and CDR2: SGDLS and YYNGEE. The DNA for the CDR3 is TGTGCCAGCAGCGTAGGACTAGCGTACAATGAGCAGTTCTTC. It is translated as CASSVGLAYNEQFF.

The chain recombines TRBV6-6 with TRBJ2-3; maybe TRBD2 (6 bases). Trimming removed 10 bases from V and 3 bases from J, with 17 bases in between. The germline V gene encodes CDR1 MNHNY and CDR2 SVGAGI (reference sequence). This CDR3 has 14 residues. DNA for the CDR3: TGTGCCACCGGGGCGGGGAGAGTTACAGATACGCAGTATTTT. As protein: CATGAGRVTDTQYF.

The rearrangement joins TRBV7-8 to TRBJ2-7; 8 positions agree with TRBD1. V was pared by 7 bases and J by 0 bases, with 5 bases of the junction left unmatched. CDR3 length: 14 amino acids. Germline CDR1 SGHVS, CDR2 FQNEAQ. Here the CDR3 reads CASTQGTGSYEQYF. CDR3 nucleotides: TGTGCCAGCACGCAGGGGACAGGCTCCTACGAGCAGTACTTC.